This T cell receptor beta chain emerged from a study of shared clonotypes between healthy human individuals. V lost 3 bases and J 0 bases, leaving 11 bases between the germline ends. The CDR3 is 16 amino acids. CDR1 and CDR2 from the germline V gene are ENHRY and SYGVKD. Using immunoSEQ multiplex PCR, the repertoire was profiled, and TCRdb retains in-frame clones only, with some absent. The sample lists hundreds of thousands of clones; 92% were seen once. CD45RO-negative, CCR7-positively selected cells formed the naive CD8 fraction, excluding terminally differentiated effector memory CD45RA+ cells. Each of the donors was a healthy adult who was HIV-negative and had not had a recent acute infection or vaccination.

This receptor was identified in a man under 40 in good health. The chain combines TRBV10-3 with TRBJ2-2; no clear D. Sequencing was carried out using naive CD8+ T cells sorted from blood. In nucleotides, the CDR3 is TGTGCCATCAGTGATCAACCCCCCGCGAACACCGGGGAGCTGTTTTTT. Its translation: CAISDQPPANTGELFF.